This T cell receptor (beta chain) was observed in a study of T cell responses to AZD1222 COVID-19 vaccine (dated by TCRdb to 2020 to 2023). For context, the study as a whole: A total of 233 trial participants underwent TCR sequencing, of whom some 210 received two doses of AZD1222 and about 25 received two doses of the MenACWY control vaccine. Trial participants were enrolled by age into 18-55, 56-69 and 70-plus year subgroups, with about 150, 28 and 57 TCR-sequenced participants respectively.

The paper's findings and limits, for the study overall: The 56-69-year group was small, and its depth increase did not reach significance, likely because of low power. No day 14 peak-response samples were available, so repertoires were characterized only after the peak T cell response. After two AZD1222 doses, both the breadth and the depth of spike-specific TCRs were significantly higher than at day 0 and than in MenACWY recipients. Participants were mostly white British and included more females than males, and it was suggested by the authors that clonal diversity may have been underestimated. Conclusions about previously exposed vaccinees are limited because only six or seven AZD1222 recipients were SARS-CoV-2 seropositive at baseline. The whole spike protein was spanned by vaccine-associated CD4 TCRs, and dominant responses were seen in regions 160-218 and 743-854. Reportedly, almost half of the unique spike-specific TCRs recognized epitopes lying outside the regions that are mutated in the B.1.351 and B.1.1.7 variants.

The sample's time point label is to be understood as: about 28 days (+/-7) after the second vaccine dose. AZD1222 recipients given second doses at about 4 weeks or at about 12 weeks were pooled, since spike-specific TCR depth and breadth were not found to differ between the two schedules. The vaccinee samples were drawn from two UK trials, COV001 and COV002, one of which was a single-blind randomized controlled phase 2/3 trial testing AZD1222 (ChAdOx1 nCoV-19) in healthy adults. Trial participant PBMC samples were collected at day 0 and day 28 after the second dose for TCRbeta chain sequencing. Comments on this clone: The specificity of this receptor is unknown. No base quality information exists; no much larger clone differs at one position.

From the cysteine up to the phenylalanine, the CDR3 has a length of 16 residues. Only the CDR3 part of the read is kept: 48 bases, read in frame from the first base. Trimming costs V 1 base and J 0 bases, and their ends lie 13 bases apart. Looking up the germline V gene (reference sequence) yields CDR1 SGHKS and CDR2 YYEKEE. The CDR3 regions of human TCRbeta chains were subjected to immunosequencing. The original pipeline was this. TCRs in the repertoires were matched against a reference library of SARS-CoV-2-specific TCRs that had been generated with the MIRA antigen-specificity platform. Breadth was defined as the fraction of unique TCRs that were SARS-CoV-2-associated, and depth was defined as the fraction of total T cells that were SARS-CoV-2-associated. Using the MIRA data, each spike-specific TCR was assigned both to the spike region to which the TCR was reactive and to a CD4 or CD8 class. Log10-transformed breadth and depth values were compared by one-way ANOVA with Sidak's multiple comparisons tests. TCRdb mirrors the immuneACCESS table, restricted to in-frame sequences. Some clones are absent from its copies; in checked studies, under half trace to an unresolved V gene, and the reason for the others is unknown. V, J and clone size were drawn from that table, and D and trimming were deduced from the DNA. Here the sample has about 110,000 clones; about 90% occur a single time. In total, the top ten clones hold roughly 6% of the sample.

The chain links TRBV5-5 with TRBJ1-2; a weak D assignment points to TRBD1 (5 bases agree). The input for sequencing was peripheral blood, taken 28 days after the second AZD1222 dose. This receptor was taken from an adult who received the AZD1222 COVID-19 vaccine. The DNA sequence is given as TGTGCCAGCAGCTTGTTACTGGGACTGTCTAACTATGGCTACACCTTC. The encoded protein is CASSLLLGLSNYGYTF.